Only a few counts were recorded for the clone carrying this T cell receptor (beta chain). Its specificity is unknown. Each CDR3 protein gets one entry after TCRdb re-called the RT-PCR reads with MiXCR. The profile shows about 540,000 distinct CDR3 sequences, around 15% of them singletons. The record originates from a study of response to subunit inactivated influenza vaccine. V shed 0 bases and J shed 4 bases, with 10 bases lying between them. This CDR3 contains 15 residues. Germline V lookup: CDR1 ENHRY, CDR2 SYGVKD. Study-wide results and limits: There was a suggestion from the authors that each seasonal influenza vaccination recruits few new T cells.

The TCR comes from a man aged 50-60 years who received an inactivated influenza vaccine. The rearrangement links TRBV10-3 to TRBJ1-5; a possible D gene is TRBD1 (6 bases). Specimen: PBMCs from blood, collected about 12 days after vaccination. The CDR3 coding sequence is TGTGCCATCAGTGAGTCCGGGGGGCAGAATCAGCCCCAGCATTTT. It translates to CAISESGGQNQPQHF.